This T cell receptor (beta chain) appears in the sequencing data of a study of blood T cell repertoires in COVID-19. Study-level background: Both acute and convalescent COVID-19 samples were obtained from the United States, Italy and Spain. T cells, B-cell-depleted T cells, or PBMCs provided the cDNA or gDNA that served as material.

The CDR3 sequence is 13 residues long. Between the trimmed V and J ends, which lost 5 bases and 2 bases, there was a span of 9 bases. Germline-derived CDR1 and CDR2 are SEHNR and FQNEAQ (reference sequence). Assay used: immunoSEQ multiplex PCR; TCRdb lists only in-frame clones, some missing. The sample yields some 120,000 clones, around nine tenths seen once. The source material was peripheral blood. This receptor was obtained from a human donor with active COVID-19. The donor label of this sample is uncertain. V usage is TRBV7-9 and J usage is TRBJ1-2; tentative D call: TRBD1 (5 bases). In nucleotides, the CDR3 is TGTGCCAGCAGCCCGACAGAGAACTATGGCTACACCTTC. It translates to CASSPTENYGYTF. The variable domain in full, with the rest retrieved from reference TRBV7-9 and TRBJ1-2, is DTGVSQNPRHKITKRGQNVTFRCDPISEHNRLYWYRQTLGQGPEFLTYFQNEAQLEKSRLLSDRFSAERPKGSFSTLEIQRTEQGDSAMYLCASSPTENYGYTFGSGTRLTVV.